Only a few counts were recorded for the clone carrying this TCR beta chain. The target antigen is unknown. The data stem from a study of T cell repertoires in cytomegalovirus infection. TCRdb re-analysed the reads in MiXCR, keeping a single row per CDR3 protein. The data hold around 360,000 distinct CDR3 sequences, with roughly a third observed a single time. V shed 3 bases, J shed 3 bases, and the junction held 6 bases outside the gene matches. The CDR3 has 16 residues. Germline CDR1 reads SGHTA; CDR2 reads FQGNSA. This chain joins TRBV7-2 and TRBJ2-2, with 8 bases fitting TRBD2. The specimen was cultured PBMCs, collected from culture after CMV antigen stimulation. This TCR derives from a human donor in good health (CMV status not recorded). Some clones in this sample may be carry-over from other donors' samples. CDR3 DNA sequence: TGTGCCAGCAGCTTGGGTAGCGGGACTTACACCGGGGAGCTGTTTTTT. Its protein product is CASSLGSGTYTGELFF. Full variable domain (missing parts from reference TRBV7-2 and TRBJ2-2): GAGVSQSPSNKVTEKGKDVELRCDPISGHTALYWYRQSLGQGLEFLIYFQGNSAPDKSGLPSDRFSAERTGGSVSTLTIQRTQQEDSAVYLCASSLGSGTYTGELFFGEGSRLTVL.